This is a list of T cell receptor beta chains from one sample in a study of T cell responses to AZD1222 COVID-19 vaccine. Assay: immunoSEQ multiplex PCR; the TCRdb copy retains only in-frame clones and omits some. Among some 130,000 clones listed, approximately 90% were seen once. Sequencing used peripheral blood, obtained on day 0 of AZD1222 vaccination. These receptors were collected from an adult in good health. Each CDR3 is given with its conserved first and last residue. Fields, in order: J gene, V gene, clone size, CDR3 length, D gene, CDR3 DNA, CDR3 protein. A D gene is named only where the DNA matches it firmly. Rows may omit the clone size; those that give it use once, few, many or a size class.

J gene: TRBJ2-3; V gene: TRBV4-3; clone size: .; CDR3 length: 15; D gene: TRBD1; CDR3 DNA: TGCGCCAGCAGCCACCGGACAGGGGGCACAGATACGCAGTATTTT; CDR3 protein: CASSHRTGGTDTQYF
J gene: TRBJ2-2; V gene: TRBV7-3; clone size: .; CDR3 length: 15; D gene: TRBD1; CDR3 DNA: TGTGCCAGCAGCCCAGGACAGGGAAGTACCGGGGAGCTGTTTTTT; CDR3 protein: CASSPGQGSTGELFF
J gene: TRBJ1-2; V gene: TRBV28; clone size: .; CDR3 length: 13; D gene: .; CDR3 DNA: TGTGCCAGCAGTTTAGGGTGGAACTATGGCTACACCTTC; CDR3 protein: CASSLGWNYGYTF
J gene: TRBJ2-1; V gene: TRBV7-2; clone size: .; CDR3 length: 13; D gene: .; CDR3 DNA: TGTGCCAGCAGCTTAGCGCCTGGGAATGAGCAGTTCTTC; CDR3 protein: CASSLAPGNEQFF
J gene: TRBJ2-5; V gene: TRBV5-1; clone size: .; CDR3 length: 16; D gene: TRBD2; CDR3 DNA: TGCGCCAGCAGCTTGGGTTCTAGCGGGGGACAAGAGACCCAGTACTTC; CDR3 protein: CASSLGSSGGQETQYF
J gene: TRBJ2-1; V gene: TRBV6-1; clone size: .; CDR3 length: 16; D gene: TRBD1; CDR3 DNA: TGTGCCAGCAGTGAAGCAGGCAGGACAGGGATGAATGAGCAGTTCTTC; CDR3 protein: CASSEAGRTGMNEQFF
J gene: TRBJ1-1; V gene: TRBV27; clone size: few; CDR3 length: 13; D gene: .; CDR3 DNA: TGTGCCAGCAGTTGGCGGACCTACACTGAAGCTTTCTTT; CDR3 protein: CASSWRTYTEAFF
J gene: TRBJ2-7; V gene: TRBV3-1/TRBV3-2; clone size: .; CDR3 length: 15; D gene: .; CDR3 DNA: TGTGCCAGCAGCCAAGATGTCGCTAGGCACTACGAGCAGTACTTC; CDR3 protein: CASSQDVARHYEQYF
J gene: TRBJ2-3; V gene: TRBV6-5; clone size: .; CDR3 length: 14; D gene: TRBD2; CDR3 DNA: TGTGCCAGCAAGACTAGCGGGGGACCAGATACGCAGTATTTT; CDR3 protein: CASKTSGGPDTQYF
J gene: TRBJ2-1; V gene: TRBV7-2; clone size: few; CDR3 length: 15; D gene: TRBD2; CDR3 DNA: TGTGCCAGCCGTCTAGCGGGGAGCTCCTACAATGAGCAGTTCTTC; CDR3 protein: CASRLAGSSYNEQFF
J gene: TRBJ2-6; V gene: TRBV7-6; clone size: .; CDR3 length: 18; D gene: TRBD2; CDR3 DNA: TGTGCCAGCAGCCTCTGGGGAGGGGCCTTCTCTGGGGCCAACGTCCTGACTTTC; CDR3 protein: CASSLWGGAFSGANVLTF
J gene: TRBJ1-1; V gene: TRBV3-1/TRBV3-2; clone size: .; CDR3 length: 14; D gene: TRBD1; CDR3 DNA: TGTGCCAGCAGCCAAGCAGGGGGGACCACTGAAGCTTTCTTT; CDR3 protein: CASSQAGGTTEAFF
J gene: TRBJ1-5; V gene: TRBV19; clone size: .; CDR3 length: 14; D gene: .; CDR3 DNA: TGTGCCAGTAGTGTGGAGCCGCCCGGGCAGCCCCAGCATTTT; CDR3 protein: CASSVEPPGQPQHF
J gene: TRBJ1-2; V gene: TRBV6-5; clone size: once; CDR3 length: 15; D gene: .; CDR3 DNA: TGTGCCAGCAGGGCGTCACCGGGGCCGGGGTATGGCTACACCTTC; CDR3 protein: CASRASPGPGYGYTF
J gene: TRBJ2-2; V gene: TRBV2; clone size: .; CDR3 length: 16; D gene: .; CDR3 DNA: TGTGCCAGCAGTGAAGCGATCTGGGGGTCAGCCGGGGAGCTGTTTTTT; CDR3 protein: CASSEAIWGSAGELFF
J gene: TRBJ1-3; V gene: TRBV18; clone size: .; CDR3 length: 18; D gene: TRBD1; CDR3 DNA: TGTGCCAGCTCACCAAGGTCCGGGACAGGGAGCTCTGGAAACACCATATATTTT; CDR3 protein: CASSPRSGTGSSGNTIYF
J gene: TRBJ2-7; V gene: TRBV28; clone size: .; CDR3 length: 16; D gene: .; CDR3 DNA: TGTGCCAGCAGTGGAACCGCCGGGCCTCGGAGGGGGGAGCAGTACTTC; CDR3 protein: CASSGTAGPRRGEQYF
J gene: TRBJ1-6; V gene: TRBV18; clone size: .; CDR3 length: 12; D gene: .; CDR3 DNA: TGTGCCAGCTCACCCAGGGAGTCACCCCTCCACTTT; CDR3 protein: CASSPRESPLHF
J gene: TRBJ1-2; V gene: TRBV9; clone size: .; CDR3 length: 13; D gene: TRBD1; CDR3 DNA: TGTGCCAGCAGCGCCGACAGGGCGGGTGGCTACACCTTC; CDR3 protein: CASSADRAGGYTF
J gene: TRBJ1-1; V gene: TRBV30; clone size: .; CDR3 length: 13; D gene: .; CDR3 DNA: TGTGCCTGGAGGGGAAAGGGGTACACTGAAGCTTTCTTT; CDR3 protein: CAWRGKGYTEAFF
J gene: TRBJ2-1; V gene: TRBV5-1; clone size: .; CDR3 length: 12; D gene: .; CDR3 DNA: TGCGCCAGCAGCCTGGAATACAATGAGCAGTTCTTC; CDR3 protein: CASSLEYNEQFF
J gene: TRBJ1-2; V gene: TRBV10-3; clone size: .; CDR3 length: 13; D gene: TRBD1; CDR3 DNA: TGTGCCATCAGTGGGGGACAGGGGGATGGCTACACCTTC; CDR3 protein: CAISGGQGDGYTF
J gene: TRBJ1-1; V gene: TRBV19; clone size: .; CDR3 length: 16; D gene: TRBD1; CDR3 DNA: TGTGCCAGTAGTACTGGGACAGGGAATTTGGACACTGAAGCTTTCTTT; CDR3 protein: CASSTGTGNLDTEAFF
J gene: TRBJ2-2; V gene: TRBV4-1; clone size: .; CDR3 length: 15; D gene: TRBD2; CDR3 DNA: TGCGCCAGCAGCCCGGGGGGGGCGAACACCGGGGAGCTGTTTTTT; CDR3 protein: CASSPGGANTGELFF
J gene: TRBJ1-1; V gene: TRBV6-1; clone size: .; CDR3 length: 15; D gene: .; CDR3 DNA: TGTGCCAGCAGTGAAGCTGGGGGGTGGAACACTGAAGCTTTCTTT; CDR3 protein: CASSEAGGWNTEAFF
J gene: TRBJ1-2; V gene: TRBV7-2; clone size: .; CDR3 length: 14; D gene: .; CDR3 DNA: TGTGCCAGCAGCACCCGGGAACAGAACTATGGCTACACCTTC; CDR3 protein: CASSTREQNYGYTF
J gene: TRBJ1-4; V gene: TRBV5-1; clone size: .; CDR3 length: 15; D gene: TRBD1; CDR3 DNA: TGCGCCAGCAGCTTGGCCGGGACAGGGAATGAAAAACTGTTTTTT; CDR3 protein: CASSLAGTGNEKLFF
J gene: TRBJ1-6; V gene: TRBV6-1; clone size: .; CDR3 length: 14; D gene: .; CDR3 DNA: TGTGCCAGCAGTGAATATTTGGCAAATTCACCCCTCCACTTT; CDR3 protein: CASSEYLANSPLHF
J gene: TRBJ1-3; V gene: TRBV7-9; clone size: .; CDR3 length: 16; D gene: .; CDR3 DNA: TGTGCCAGCAGCTTAGCGTTATCAGCATCTGGAAACACCATATATTTT; CDR3 protein: CASSLALSASGNTIYF
J gene: TRBJ1-4; V gene: TRBV10-3; clone size: .; CDR3 length: 13; D gene: TRBD1; CDR3 DNA: TGTGCCACACAGACAGGGGGGGATGAAAAACTGTTTTTT; CDR3 protein: CATQTGGDEKLFF
J gene: TRBJ2-7; V gene: TRBV5-1; clone size: .; CDR3 length: 12; D gene: .; CDR3 DNA: TGCGCCAGCAGCTTGGTGACCAACGAGCAGTACTTC; CDR3 protein: CASSLVTNEQYF
J gene: TRBJ1-1; V gene: TRBV24-1; clone size: .; CDR3 length: 13; D gene: .; CDR3 DNA: TGTGCCACCAGTGATGGGGTGAACACTGAAGCTTTCTTT; CDR3 protein: CATSDGVNTEAFF
J gene: TRBJ2-1; V gene: TRBV5-4; clone size: .; CDR3 length: 16; D gene: .; CDR3 DNA: TGTGCCAGCAGCTCGAGGGGGACCGTTACCATCTCCAGGGAGTTCTTC; CDR3 protein: CASSSRGTVTISREFF
J gene: TRBJ1-4; V gene: TRBV7-8; clone size: .; CDR3 length: 14; D gene: TRBD1; CDR3 DNA: TGTGCCAGCAGCCCCCGGGACAGGGCTGAAAAACTGTTTTTT; CDR3 protein: CASSPRDRAEKLFF
J gene: TRBJ2-7; V gene: TRBV6-4; clone size: .; CDR3 length: 9; D gene: .; CDR3 DNA: TGTGCCCCCCGCCACGAGCAGTACTTC; CDR3 protein: CAPRHEQYF
J gene: TRBJ1-3; V gene: TRBV7-9; clone size: .; CDR3 length: 12; D gene: .; CDR3 DNA: TGTGCCAGCGGAAATTCTGGAAACACCATATATTTT; CDR3 protein: CASGNSGNTIYF
J gene: TRBJ2-3; V gene: TRBV27; clone size: .; CDR3 length: 14; D gene: .; CDR3 DNA: TGTGCCAGCAGTTTTCAGGGGTCGGCAGATACGCAGTATTTT; CDR3 protein: CASSFQGSADTQYF
J gene: TRBJ1-5; V gene: TRBV30; clone size: .; CDR3 length: 15; D gene: TRBD1; CDR3 DNA: TGTGCCTGGACAAAGGCAGGGGGATTCGGTCAGCCCCAGCATTTT; CDR3 protein: CAWTKAGGFGQPQHF
J gene: TRBJ1-6; V gene: TRBV27; clone size: few; CDR3 length: 12; D gene: .; CDR3 DNA: TGTGCCAGCCGGTTTAGCAATTCACCCCTCCACTTT; CDR3 protein: CASRFSNSPLHF
J gene: TRBJ1-1; V gene: TRBV29-1; clone size: .; CDR3 length: 13; D gene: TRBD1; CDR3 DNA: TGCGGGGGCCAGGGACAGGCGAACACTGAAGCTTTCTTT; CDR3 protein: CGGQGQANTEAFF
J gene: TRBJ1-4; V gene: TRBV7-7; clone size: .; CDR3 length: 13; D gene: .; CDR3 DNA: TGTGCCAGCAGCTCCCGCCACAATGAAAAACTGTTTTTT; CDR3 protein: CASSSRHNEKLFF
J gene: TRBJ1-4; V gene: TRBV6-5; clone size: .; CDR3 length: 14; D gene: .; CDR3 DNA: TGTGCCAGCAGTTACGGATTGAATAATGAAAAACTGTTTTTT; CDR3 protein: CASSYGLNNEKLFF
J gene: TRBJ2-7; V gene: TRBV12-3/TRBV12-4; clone size: once; CDR3 length: 12; D gene: TRBD1; CDR3 DNA: TGTGCCAGCAGTAAACAGGGGTTGGGGCAGTACTTC; CDR3 protein: CASSKQGLGQYF
J gene: TRBJ1-1; V gene: TRBV10-3; clone size: few; CDR3 length: 14; D gene: TRBD1; CDR3 DNA: TGTGCCATCAGTCGACAGGGAGGGGACACTGAAGCTTTCTTT; CDR3 protein: CAISRQGGDTEAFF
J gene: TRBJ1-5; V gene: TRBV5-5; clone size: .; CDR3 length: 17; D gene: .; CDR3 DNA: TGTGCCAGCAGCACCTCCGACAGAAACTATTACAATCAGCCCCAGCATTTT; CDR3 protein: CASSTSDRNYYNQPQHF